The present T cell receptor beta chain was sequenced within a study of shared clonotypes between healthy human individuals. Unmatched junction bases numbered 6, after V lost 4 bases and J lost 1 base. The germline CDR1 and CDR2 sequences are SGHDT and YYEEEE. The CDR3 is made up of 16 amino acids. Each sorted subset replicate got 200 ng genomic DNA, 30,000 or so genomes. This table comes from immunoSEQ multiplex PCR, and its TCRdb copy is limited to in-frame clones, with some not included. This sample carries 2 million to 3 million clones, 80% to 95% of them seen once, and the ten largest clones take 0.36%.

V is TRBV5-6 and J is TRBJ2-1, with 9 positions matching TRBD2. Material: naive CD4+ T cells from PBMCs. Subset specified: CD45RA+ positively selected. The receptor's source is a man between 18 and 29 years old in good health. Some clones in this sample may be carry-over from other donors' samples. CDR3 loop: CASSPQTSGSYNEQFF. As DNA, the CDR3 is TGTGCCAGCAGCCCGCAGACTAGCGGATCCTACAATGAGCAGTTCTTC.